This paragraph covers one T cell receptor (beta chain) sequence. One end of the junction does not line up with germline, which may come from a read error. This entry belongs to a study of blood T cell repertoires in COVID-19. Looking at the study overall: COVID-19 samples from acute and convalescent phases originated in the United States, Italy and Spain. Nucleic acid was either cDNA or gDNA, and it came from T cells, B-cell-depleted T cells, or PBMCs.

Original processing notes: Reference gene primers were amplified, and this amplification served to estimate nucleated cell counts. This table comes from immunoSEQ multiplex PCR, and its TCRdb copy is limited to in-frame clones, with some not included. V and J calls and clone size are copied from that table; D and trimming were computed from the DNA. The table records 50,000 or so clones, approximately 81% of them present only once. The CDR3 contains 14 residues. The V gene's germline CDR1 is MNHNS and CDR2 SASEGT. The TCR sequence derives from a middle-aged man with active COVID-19. The sequencing input was peripheral blood. J is TRBJ2-6 and V is TRBV6-1; D unresolved. The CDR3 DNA sequence: TGTGCCAGGAGTGAAGGTTTAGGGGCCAACGTCCTGACTTTC. Translated, it gives CARSEGLGANVLTF.